Listed below are T cell receptor beta chains from one sample, sequenced in a study of regulatory T cells in long-lasting Graves disease. TCRdb re-called the multiplex PCR reads through MiXCR, storing one row per CDR3 protein. The sample includes hundreds of thousands of distinct CDR3 sequences, about 16% of them seen just once. Another study also made use of these data, one on T cells in Graves' hyperthyroidism and ophthalmopathy.

Sequenced here: peripheral blood mononuclear cells (PBMCs), sampled at new diagnosis, from a patient treated with antithyroid drugs. The receptors shown here come from a young man with Graves disease. Each CDR3 is given with its conserved first and last residue. Each record gives: D gene, clone size, J gene, V gene, CDR3 DNA, CDR3 protein. A D gene is named only where the DNA matches it firmly. A row's size may be missing; if present it is once, few, many or a size class.

NA | NA | TRBJ1-2 | TRBV20-1 | TGCAGTGCTAGCGGGCAGACGCCTAACTATGGCTACACCTTC | CSASGQTPNYGYTF
NA | few | TRBJ1-1 | TRBV6-5 | TGTGCCAGCAGTTACAAGCAAGTAAACACTGAAGCTTTCTTT | CASSYKQVNTEAFF
TRBD2 | NA | TRBJ2-3 | TRBV20-1 | TGCAGTGCTATCCTAGCGGGAGCGTCAGATACGCAGTATTTT | CSAILAGASDTQYF
TRBD1 | NA | TRBJ2-1 | TRBV6-4 | TGTGCCAGCAGTGACCAACCGGGACAGGGTGTGTTCTTC | CASSDQPGQGVFF
NA | few | TRBJ1-1 | TRBV4-2 | TGTGCCAGCAGCCAAGGGGATCCGGTAATGAACACTGAAGCTTTCTTT | CASSQGDPVMNTEAFF
NA | many | TRBJ2-6 | TRBV2 | TGTGCCAGCACGGACGGGGGACAACTCTCTGGGGCCAACGTCCTGACTTTC | CASTDGGQLSGANVLTF
NA | few | TRBJ2-3 | TRBV10-3 | TGTGCCATCAGTGTTGGCAGGGAAACAGATACGCAGTATTTT | CAISVGRETDTQYF
NA | many | TRBJ2-7 | TRBV5-1 | TGCGCCAGCAGTCCAGGGAGCGGCGCCTACGAGCAGTACTTC | CASSPGSGAYEQYF
TRBD2 | many | TRBJ2-7 | TRBV28 | TGTGCCAGCAGTCCTAGCGGCGCCTCCTACGAGCAGTACTTC | CASSPSGASYEQYF
TRBD1 | many | TRBJ2-7 | TRBV4-1 | TGCGCCAGCAGCCAAGAGGACAGGGCCTACGAGCAGTACTTC | CASSQEDRAYEQYF
NA | many | TRBJ2-5 | TRBV30 | TGTGCCTGGAGTGTAAAGGGAGCAACTGGGACCCAGTACTTC | CAWSVKGATGTQYF
NA | many | TRBJ1-1 | TRBV20-1 | TGCAGTGCTAGAGATACTAGTTCCACTGAAGCTTTCTTT | CSARDTSSTEAFF
NA | NA | TRBJ1-4 | TRBV7-9 | TGTGCCAGCAGCTTGATAGTAGGGGTAGACGAAAAACTGTTTTTT | CASSLIVGVDEKLFF
NA | NA | TRBJ2-1 | TRBV7-9 | TGTGCCAGCAGCTACAGCGATGAGCAGTTCTTC | CASSYSDEQFF
TRBD2 | many | TRBJ2-1 | TRBV12-3/TRBV12-4 | TGTGCCAGCAGTTTTGGCGGGAGGGCCGATGAGCAGTTCTTC | CASSFGGRADEQFF
NA | NA | TRBJ2-1 | TRBV3-1 | TGTGCCAGCAGCCAAGTAGGAGCAGAGCAGTTCTTC | CASSQVGAEQFF
TRBD2 | NA | TRBJ2-5 | TRBV6-1 | TGTGCCAGCAGTCCATTGCGGGAGACCCAGCACTTC | CASSPLRETQHF
TRBD2 | many | TRBJ2-5 | TRBV20-1 | TGCAGTGCTCATCGGACTAGCATGGAGACCCAGTACTTC | CSAHRTSMETQYF
TRBD1 | few | TRBJ2-1 | TRBV20-1 | TGCAGTGCTAGTTGGTTAGAGCCCCATGGGACAGGACACTACAATGAGCAGTTCTTC | CSASWLEPHGTGHYNEQFF
NA | few | TRBJ1-1 | TRBV6-1 | TGTGCCAGCAGTCCTGGACGGCACAGTGAAGCTTTCTTT | CASSPGRHSEAFF
NA | many | TRBJ2-1 | TRBV6-9 | TGTGCCAGCAGTTACGAGTTAAGCTCCTACAATGAGCAGTTCTTC | CASSYELSSYNEQFF
NA | NA | TRBJ2-1 | TRBV29-1 | TGCAGCGTTAGACAGAGGGACGCCTACAATGAGCAGTCCTTC | CSVRQRDAYNEQSF
NA | few | TRBJ1-3 | TRBV6-5 | TGTGCCAGCAGTTACGGGCAGGGCCTCTCTGGAAACACCATATATTTT | CASSYGQGLSGNTIYF